The TCR beta chain described here comes from a study of blood T cell repertoires in COVID-19 (TCRdb year 2020). Context from the whole study: Samples from collaborators originated in the United States, Italy and Spain and spanned both the acute and convalescent phases of COVID-19. Sample metadata almost always included a de-identified subject ID, COVID-19 status, age in years and sex. Samples were obtained from the ongoing ImmuneRACE study (first 160 participants) and from 1,254 subjects provided by 6 global collaborators. The repertoires were made available in a free public database intended to serve as a resource for research on the immune response to SARS-CoV-2. Subjects who had been exposed to COVID-19, were actively infected with it, or had recovered from it provided the deeply sampled blood TCRbeta repertoires that made up the dataset. Where available, HLA class I and class II types were taken from metadata supplied by the sample provider and were not determined by assay-based typing. The prospective study material was composed of cDNA or gDNA derived from T cells, B-cell-depleted T cells, or PBMCs. Study-wide findings and limitations: How much clinical and demographic metadata was included differed by source and by participant, and the metadata was provided uncurated.

This clone appeared a single time. Which antigen it targets is not known. An end of the junction does not agree with germline; a read error may underlie this. The collaborating institutions used their own protocols to collect whole blood in K2EDTA tubes. Collaborator samples were shipped for TCRbeta analysis as frozen whole blood, isolated PBMCs, or DNA extracted from either sample type. TCRbeta CDR3 regions were amplified from genomic DNA by means of the immunoSEQ Assay, a bias-controlled multiplex PCR. Regarding the original processing steps: Within the assay, amplification of reference gene primers was used to estimate how many nucleated cells each sample contained. To quantify the absolute abundance of each unique TCRbeta CDR3 rearrangement, sequence reads were collapsed and filtered. For each sample, productive Simpson clonality was calculated as the square root of Simpson's diversity index across productive rearrangements. TCRdb retrieved this table from immuneACCESS and kept in-frame rearrangements only. Not all clones are present; in checked studies, unresolved V genes account for under half, and no reason is known for the remainder. That table furnishes V, J and clone size, whereas the DNA furnished D and trimming. Counted in this sample were about 140,000 clones; just over 85% of them appeared once. 1.5% of the sample rests with the top ten.

The germline V gene encodes CDR1 MRHNA and CDR2 SNTAGT. The CDR3 runs 10 residues from the cysteine to the phenylalanine. The entry retains the CDR3 DNA only, 30 bases that are in frame from base 1. The sequence derives from a woman aged 55-70 years with acute or convalescent COVID-19. The chain is assembled from TRBV6-4 and TRBJ1-5, and 7 bases in between align with TRBD1. Sequencing was performed on peripheral blood. In nucleotides, the sequence is TGTGCCAGCAGTATCTCGGGACAGAATTTT. Translation gives CASSISGQNF.